Listed below are T cell receptor beta chains from one sample, sequenced in a study of CD8+CD57+ T cells in acquired aplastic anemia. TCRdb fed the reads into MiXCR, producing one record per CDR3 protein. The sample yields about 160,000 distinct CDR3 sequences, 40% to 50% seen once. Specimen: sorted CD4+, CD8+, or CD8+CD57+ T cells (not recorded which) from PBMCs. All receptors come from a human donor with aplastic anemia. Both conserved end residues are part of each CDR3. D genes are given only for firm matches. The listing skips clone size in some rows; elsewhere it reads once, few, many or a size class.

V gene	clone size	J gene	D gene	CDR3 protein	CDR3 DNA
TRBV2	NA	TRBJ1-6	NA	CASSGQGESPLHF	TGTGCCAGCAGTGGCCAGGGTGAATCACCCCTCCACTTT
TRBV29-1	once	TRBJ2-5	TRBD1	CSVEGGTVQETQYF	TGCAGCGTTGAAGGGGGGACAGTCCAAGAGACCCAGTACTTC
TRBV29-1	NA	TRBJ1-2	NA	CSVSGEGYTF	TGCAGCGTGAGTGGGGAAGGCTACACCTTC
TRBV7-9	many	TRBJ1-1	NA	CASSIRVSLNGNTEAFF	TGTGCCAGCAGTATCAGGGTCTCTCTAAACGGGAACACTGAAGCTTTCTTT
TRBV29-1	once	TRBJ2-3	NA	CSVEDHAEGSSTDTQYF	TGCAGCGTTGAAGATCATGCGGAGGGGAGCTCCACAGATACGCAGTATTTT
TRBV2	many	TRBJ2-1	TRBD2	CASSGPSGRAFDEQFF	TGTGCCAGCAGTGGACCTAGCGGGAGGGCCTTTGATGAGCAGTTCTTC
TRBV6-1	NA	TRBJ1-1	NA	CASGEEDGRQGTEAFF	TGTGCCAGCGGTGAAGAAGATGGACGGCAAGGCACTGAAGCTTTCTTT
TRBV20-1	NA	TRBJ1-6	NA	CSASLSGQNNSPLHF	TGCAGTGCTTCTCTGAGTGGACAAAATAATTCACCCCTCCACTTT
TRBV20-1	NA	TRBJ2-7	NA	CSAPPVQDF	TGCAGTGCTCCCCCTGTTCAGGACTTC
TRBV7-6	NA	TRBJ2-1	NA	CASSTPDEQFF	TGTGCCAGCAGCACCCCCGATGAGCAGTTCTTC
TRBV29-1	many	TRBJ2-7	NA	CSVVQGDYEQYF	TGCAGCGTTGTCCAGGGAGACTACGAGCAGTACTTC
TRBV20-1	NA	TRBJ2-7	TRBD1	CSAKTGVYEQYF	TGCAGTGCTAAGACAGGGGTCTACGAGCAGTACTTC
TRBV19	NA	TRBJ1-2	NA	CASATGPYGYTF	TGTGCCAGTGCGACAGGCCCCTATGGCTACACCTTC
TRBV11-2	many	TRBJ2-5	NA	CASSPQVVVGGETQYF	TGTGCCAGCAGCCCACAGGTTGTCGTGGGTGGAGAGACCCAGTACTTC
TRBV7-9	few	TRBJ1-2	NA	CASSADYGYTF	TGTGCCAGCAGCGCCGACTATGGCTACACCTTC
TRBV6-1	NA	TRBJ2-7	NA	CASSPMMGSHEQYF	TGTGCCAGCAGTCCTATGATGGGGAGCCACGAGCAGTACTTC
TRBV6-5	many	TRBJ1-2	TRBD1	CASSYGQGNGYTF	TGTGCCAGCAGTTACGGACAGGGAAATGGCTACACCTTC
TRBV7-6	few	TRBJ2-3	NA	CASSLVDTDTQYF	TGTGCCAGCAGCTTAGTTGACACAGATACGCAGTATTTT
TRBV10-3	NA	TRBJ2-1	NA	CATTHGASYNEQFF	TGTGCCACCACCCACGGGGCCTCCTACAATGAGCAGTTCTTC
TRBV29-1	NA	TRBJ2-5	NA	CSVEGTRAEETQYF	TGCAGCGTTGAAGGGACGAGGGCAGAAGAGACCCAGTACTTC
TRBV11-2	once	TRBJ1-2	TRBD1	CASSNPITGEYYGYTF	TGTGCCAGCAGCAACCCAATCACAGGGGAGTACTATGGCTACACCTTC
TRBV11-1	NA	TRBJ1-2	NA	CASSLGGPPANYGYTF	TGTGCCAGCAGCTTAGGAGGGCCCCCGGCTAACTATGGCTACACCTTC
TRBV5-1	many	TRBJ2-5	TRBD2	CASSWPGTSGRVETQYF	TGCGCCAGCAGCTGGCCCGGGACTAGCGGGAGGGTGGAGACCCAGTACTTC
TRBV6-2/TRBV6-3	NA	TRBJ1-2	NA	CASSYGGQNYGYTF	TGTGCCAGCAGTTACGGGGGGCAGAACTATGGCTACACCTTC
TRBV6-1	many	TRBJ1-2	NA	CASSESQGYGYTF	TGTGCCAGCAGTGAAAGCCAGGGCTATGGCTACACCTTC
TRBV7-9	many	TRBJ2-7	NA	CASNAPGQSYEQYF	TGTGCCAGCAACGCGCCGGGGCAGTCCTACGAGCAGTACTTC
TRBV20-1	NA	TRBJ2-3	TRBD2	CSARARTSGSNTQYF	TGCAGTGCTAGAGCTAGGACTAGCGGGAGTAATACTCAGTATTTT
TRBV7-3	many	TRBJ2-3	NA	CASSVPRTESTDTQYF	TGTGCCAGCAGCGTCCCCCGGACGGAGAGCACAGATACGCAGTATTTT